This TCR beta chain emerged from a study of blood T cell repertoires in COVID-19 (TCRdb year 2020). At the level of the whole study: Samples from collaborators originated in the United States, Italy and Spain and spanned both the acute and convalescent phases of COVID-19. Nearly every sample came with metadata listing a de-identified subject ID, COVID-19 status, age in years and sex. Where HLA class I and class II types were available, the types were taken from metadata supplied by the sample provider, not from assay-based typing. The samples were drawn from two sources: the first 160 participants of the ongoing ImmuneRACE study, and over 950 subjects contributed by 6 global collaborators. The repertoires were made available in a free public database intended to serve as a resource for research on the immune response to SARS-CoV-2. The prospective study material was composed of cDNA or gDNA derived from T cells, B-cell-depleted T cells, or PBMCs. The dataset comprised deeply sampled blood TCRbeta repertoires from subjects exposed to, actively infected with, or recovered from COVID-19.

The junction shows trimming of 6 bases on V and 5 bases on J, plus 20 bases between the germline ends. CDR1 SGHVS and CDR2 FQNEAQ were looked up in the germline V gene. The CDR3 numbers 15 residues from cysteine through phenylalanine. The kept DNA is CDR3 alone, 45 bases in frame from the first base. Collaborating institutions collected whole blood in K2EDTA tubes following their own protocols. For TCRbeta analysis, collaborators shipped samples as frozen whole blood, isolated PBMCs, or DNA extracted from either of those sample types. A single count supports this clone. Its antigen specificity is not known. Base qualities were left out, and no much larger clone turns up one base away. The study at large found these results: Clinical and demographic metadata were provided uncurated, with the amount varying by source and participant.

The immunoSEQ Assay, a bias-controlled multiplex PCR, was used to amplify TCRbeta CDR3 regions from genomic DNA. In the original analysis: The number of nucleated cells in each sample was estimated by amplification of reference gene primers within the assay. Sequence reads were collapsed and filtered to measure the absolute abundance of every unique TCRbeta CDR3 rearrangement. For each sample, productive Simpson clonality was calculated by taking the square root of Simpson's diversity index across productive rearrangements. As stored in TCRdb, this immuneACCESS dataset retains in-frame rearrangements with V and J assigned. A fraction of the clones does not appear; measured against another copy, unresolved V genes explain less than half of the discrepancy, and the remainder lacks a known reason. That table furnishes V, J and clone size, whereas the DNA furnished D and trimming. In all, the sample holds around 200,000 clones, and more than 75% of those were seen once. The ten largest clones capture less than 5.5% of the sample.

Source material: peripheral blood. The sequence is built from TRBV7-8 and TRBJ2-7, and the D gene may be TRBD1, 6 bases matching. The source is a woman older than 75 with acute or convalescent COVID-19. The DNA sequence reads TGTGCCAGCAGTCCCAAAGCCGGGACACTCAACGAGCAGTACTTC. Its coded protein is CASSPKAGTLNEQYF.